This T cell receptor beta chain was sequenced in a study of regulatory T cells in long-lasting Graves disease. Study-level points and caveats: Persistent disease preferred TRBV28, TRBJ1-2 and TRBJ2-5; new disease, TRBV20-1 and TRBJ2-1.

Construction of the TCR beta libraries employed iRepertoire HTBI primers in conjunction with Arm-PCR of CDR3 regions. Each CDR3 protein is one row after TCRdb ran MiXCR on the multiplex PCR reads. Altogether over 450,000 distinct CDR3 sequences are present, around a fifth being singletons, with the ten largest covering roughly 7.7%. This clonotype was counted between two and nine times. Its antigen is not known. Germline V CDR1 and CDR2: MDHEN, SYDVKM. The CDR3 is made up of 18 amino acids. V lost 8 bases to trimming and J lost 3 bases; unmatched junction nucleotides: 17. Stated time point: persistent/refractory GD, antithyroid drugs over 5 years with positive TRAb. Following extraction of RNA from PBMCs, that RNA was used to make the TCR library.

The receptor comes from a female donor with Graves disease. Sequenced material: peripheral blood mononuclear cells (PBMCs), taken when the disease was refractory, from a patient treated with antithyroid drugs. The rearrangement uses TRBV28 and TRBJ2-3; 10 bases map to TRBD2. The CDR3 here is CASHTHVLAGERTDTQYF. The CDR3, as DNA: TGTGCCAGCCACACCCACGTTCTAGCGGGAGAGCGTACAGATACGCAGTATTTT.